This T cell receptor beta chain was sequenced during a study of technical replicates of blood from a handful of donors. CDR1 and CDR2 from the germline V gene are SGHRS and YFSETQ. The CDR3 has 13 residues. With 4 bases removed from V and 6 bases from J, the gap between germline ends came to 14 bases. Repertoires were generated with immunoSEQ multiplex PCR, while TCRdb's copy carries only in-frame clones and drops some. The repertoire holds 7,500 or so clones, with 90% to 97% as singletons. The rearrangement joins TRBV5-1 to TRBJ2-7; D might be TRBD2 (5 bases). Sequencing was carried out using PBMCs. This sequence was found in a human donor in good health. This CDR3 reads CASSQDPRGEQYF. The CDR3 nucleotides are TGCGCCAGCAGCCAGGACCCCCGGGGCGAGCAGTACTTC.